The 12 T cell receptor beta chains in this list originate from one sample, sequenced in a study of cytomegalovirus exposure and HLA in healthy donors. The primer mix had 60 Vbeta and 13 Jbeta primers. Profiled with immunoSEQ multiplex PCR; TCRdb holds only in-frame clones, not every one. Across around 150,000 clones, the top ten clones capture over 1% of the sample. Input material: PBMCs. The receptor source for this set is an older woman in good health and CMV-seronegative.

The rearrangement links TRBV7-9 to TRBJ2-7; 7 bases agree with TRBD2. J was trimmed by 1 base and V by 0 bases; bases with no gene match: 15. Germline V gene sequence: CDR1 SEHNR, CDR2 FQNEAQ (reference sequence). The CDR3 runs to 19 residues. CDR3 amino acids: CASSLARGVPGLSSYEQYF. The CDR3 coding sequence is TGTGCCAGCAGCTTAGCGAGAGGGGTTCCGGGACTATCGTCCTACGAGCAGTACTTC.

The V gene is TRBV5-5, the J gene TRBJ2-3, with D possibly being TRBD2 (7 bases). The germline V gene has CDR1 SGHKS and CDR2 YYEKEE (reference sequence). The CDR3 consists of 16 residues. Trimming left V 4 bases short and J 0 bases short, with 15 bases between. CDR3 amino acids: CASSRNAGASTDTQYF. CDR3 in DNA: TGTGCCAGCAGCCGGAATGCGGGGGCTAGCACAGATACGCAGTATTTT.

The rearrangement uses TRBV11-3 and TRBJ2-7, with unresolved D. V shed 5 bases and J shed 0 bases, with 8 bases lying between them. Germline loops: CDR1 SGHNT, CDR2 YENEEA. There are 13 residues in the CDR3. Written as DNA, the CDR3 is TGTGCCAGCAGCCGAGGCAGCTCCTACGAGCAGTACTTC. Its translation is CASSRGSSYEQYF.

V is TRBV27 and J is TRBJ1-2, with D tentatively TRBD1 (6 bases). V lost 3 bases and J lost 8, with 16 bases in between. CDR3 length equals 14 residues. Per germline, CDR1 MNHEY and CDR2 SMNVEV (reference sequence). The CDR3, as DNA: TGTGCCAGCAGTTTCTGGGGGGGGCCTCAAGGCTACACCTTC. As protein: CASSFWGGPQGYTF.

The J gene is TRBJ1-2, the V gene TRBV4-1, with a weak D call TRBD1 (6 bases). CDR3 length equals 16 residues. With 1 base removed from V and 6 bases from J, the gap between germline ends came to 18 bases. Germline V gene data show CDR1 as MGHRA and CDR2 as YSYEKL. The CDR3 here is CASSQGKNRVAHGYTF. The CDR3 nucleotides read TGCGCCAGCAGCCAAGGGAAAAACAGGGTTGCGCATGGCTACACCTTC.

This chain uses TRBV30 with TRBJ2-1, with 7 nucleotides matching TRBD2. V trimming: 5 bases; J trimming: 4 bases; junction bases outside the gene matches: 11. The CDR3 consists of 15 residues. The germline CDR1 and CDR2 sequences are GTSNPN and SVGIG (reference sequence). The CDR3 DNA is TGTGCCTGGGCCCACCGTGGGGGGGATTACAATGAGCAGTTCTTC. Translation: CAWAHRGGDYNEQFF.

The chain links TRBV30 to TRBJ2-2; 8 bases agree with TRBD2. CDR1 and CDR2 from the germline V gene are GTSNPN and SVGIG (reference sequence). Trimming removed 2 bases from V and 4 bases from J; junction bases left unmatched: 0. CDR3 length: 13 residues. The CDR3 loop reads CAWSREGTGELFF. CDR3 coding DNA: TGTGCCTGGAGTCGGGAGGGCACCGGGGAGCTGTTTTTT.

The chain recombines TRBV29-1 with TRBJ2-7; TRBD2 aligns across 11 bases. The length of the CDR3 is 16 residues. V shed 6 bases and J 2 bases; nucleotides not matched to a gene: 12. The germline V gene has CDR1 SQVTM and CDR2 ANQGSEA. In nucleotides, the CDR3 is TGCAGCGTCCAGGGCACTAGCGGGAGAGTAACCTACGAGCAGTACTTC. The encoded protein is CSVQGTSGRVTYEQYF.

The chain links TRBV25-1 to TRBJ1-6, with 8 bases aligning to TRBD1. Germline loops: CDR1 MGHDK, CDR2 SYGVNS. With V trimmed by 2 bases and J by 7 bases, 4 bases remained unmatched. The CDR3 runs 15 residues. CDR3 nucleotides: TGTGCCAGCAGTGAAGGGGACAGGCTCAATTCACCCCTCCACTTT. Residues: CASSEGDRLNSPLHF.

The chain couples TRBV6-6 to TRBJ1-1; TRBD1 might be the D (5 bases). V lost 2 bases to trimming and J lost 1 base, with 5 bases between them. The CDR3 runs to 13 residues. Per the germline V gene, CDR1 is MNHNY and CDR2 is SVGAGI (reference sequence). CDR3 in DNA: TGTGCCAGCAGTTACGACAGGAACACTGAAGCTTTCTTT. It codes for CASSYDRNTEAFF.

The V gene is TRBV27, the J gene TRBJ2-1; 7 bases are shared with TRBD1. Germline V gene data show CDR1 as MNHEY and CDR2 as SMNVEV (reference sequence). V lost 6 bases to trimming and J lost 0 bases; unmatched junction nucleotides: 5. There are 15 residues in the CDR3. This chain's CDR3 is CASRRQGLSYNEQFF. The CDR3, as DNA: TGTGCCAGCAGAAGACAGGGCCTCTCCTACAATGAGCAGTTCTTC.

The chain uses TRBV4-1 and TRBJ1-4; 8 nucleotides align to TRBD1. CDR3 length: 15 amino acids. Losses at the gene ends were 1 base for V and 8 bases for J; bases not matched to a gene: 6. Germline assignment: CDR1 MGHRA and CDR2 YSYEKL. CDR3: CASSQADGTGEKLFF. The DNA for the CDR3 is TGCGCCAGCAGCCAAGCCGACGGGACAGGAGAAAAACTGTTTTTT.